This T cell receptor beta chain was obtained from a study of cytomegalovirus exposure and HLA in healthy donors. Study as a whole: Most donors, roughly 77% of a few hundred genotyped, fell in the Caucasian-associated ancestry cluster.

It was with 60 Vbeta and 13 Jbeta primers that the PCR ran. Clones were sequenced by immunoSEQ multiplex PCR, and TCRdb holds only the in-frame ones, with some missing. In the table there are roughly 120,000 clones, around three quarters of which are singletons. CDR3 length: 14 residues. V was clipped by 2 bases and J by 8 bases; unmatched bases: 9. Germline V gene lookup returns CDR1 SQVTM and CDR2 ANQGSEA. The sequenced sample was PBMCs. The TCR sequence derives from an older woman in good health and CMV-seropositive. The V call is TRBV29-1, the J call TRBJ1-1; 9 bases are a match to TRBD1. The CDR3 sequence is CSVEPYTGGAEAFF. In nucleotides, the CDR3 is TGCAGCGTTGAACCCTACACAGGGGGCGCAGAAGCTTTCTTT.